These T cell receptor beta chains were read from a single sample in a study of early stage breast cancer tumors. Assay used: immunoSEQ multiplex PCR; TCRdb lists only in-frame clones, some missing. Counted here are around 71,000 clones, more than 60% occurring once; the ten biggest clones make up approximately 3.7%. Input material: blood. These receptors originate from a person in their sixties or seventies with breast cancer. CDR3s include the opening cysteine and the closing phenylalanine or tryptophan. The D gene is left open where the match is weak. Where a row states a size, it is once, few, many or the class of an expanded clone; other rows omit it.

D gene: .
clone size: .
V gene: TRBV6-6
J gene: TRBJ1-6
CDR3 DNA: TGTGCCAGCAGTGACCCCCGGGTGGGTAATTCACCCCTCCACTTT
CDR3 protein: CASSDPRVGNSPLHF

D gene: .
clone size: .
V gene: TRBV29-1
J gene: TRBJ1-2
CDR3 DNA: TGCAGCGTTGAAGATCGATCCTTGGATGGCTACACCTTC
CDR3 protein: CSVEDRSLDGYTF

D gene: .
clone size: .
V gene: TRBV5-1
J gene: TRBJ2-1
CDR3 DNA: TGCGCCAGCAGCTTGGAGTTTGGCCTCGGTGAGCAGTTCTTC
CDR3 protein: CASSLEFGLGEQFF

D gene: TRBD2
clone size: .
V gene: TRBV11-3
J gene: TRBJ2-1
CDR3 DNA: TGTGCCAGCAGCTTCGGGCTAGCGGCCCACAATGAGCAGTTCTTC
CDR3 protein: CASSFGLAAHNEQFF

D gene: .
clone size: .
V gene: TRBV30
J gene: TRBJ1-6
CDR3 DNA: TGTGCCTGGATGAAGAATTCACCCCTCCACTTT
CDR3 protein: CAWMKNSPLHF

D gene: TRBD1
clone size: .
V gene: TRBV7-2
J gene: TRBJ1-3
CDR3 DNA: TGTGCCAGCAGCTTAGCGCTTACCGCCAGGGTACGGGACAGAGGAAACACCATATATTTT
CDR3 protein: CASSLALTARVRDRGNTIYF

D gene: .
clone size: few
V gene: TRBV5-4
J gene: TRBJ2-7
CDR3 DNA: TGTGCCAGCAGCTTGGGTAGGGGCCCGGGTTACGAGCAGTACTTC
CDR3 protein: CASSLGRGPGYEQYF

D gene: .
clone size: .
V gene: TRBV27
J gene: TRBJ2-7
CDR3 DNA: TGTGCCAGCAGCCCATTATCCCACTACGAGCAGTACTTC
CDR3 protein: CASSPLSHYEQYF

D gene: .
clone size: .
V gene: TRBV29-1
J gene: TRBJ1-2
CDR3 DNA: TGCAGCGTTGGACTGCCGGGATCCTATGGCTACACCTTC
CDR3 protein: CSVGLPGSYGYTF

D gene: .
clone size: .
V gene: TRBV10-2
J gene: TRBJ2-7
CDR3 DNA: TGCGCCAGCAGTGACGGACCCACCTTGGTCACCTACGAGCAGTACTTC
CDR3 protein: CASSDGPTLVTYEQYF

D gene: .
clone size: .
V gene: TRBV5-1
J gene: TRBJ1-1
CDR3 DNA: TGCGCCAGCAGTCTTCGCGGGTCTCCAGGCTCGAACACTGAAGCTTTCTTT
CDR3 protein: CASSLRGSPGSNTEAFF

D gene: TRBD2
clone size: once
V gene: TRBV7-3
J gene: TRBJ2-3
CDR3 DNA: TGTGCCAGCAGCTGGGATGGGGGTAGCGGGGATTATACGCAGTATTTT
CDR3 protein: CASSWDGGSGDYTQYF

D gene: .
clone size: .
V gene: TRBV5-4
J gene: TRBJ2-7
CDR3 DNA: TGTGCCAGCAGCTTGGCCTGGGGCGGATACGAGCAGTACTTC
CDR3 protein: CASSLAWGGYEQYF

D gene: .
clone size: few
V gene: TRBV29-1
J gene: TRBJ1-1
CDR3 DNA: TGCAGCGCCGACCAGGGAACCTCGAACACTGAAGCTTTCTTT
CDR3 protein: CSADQGTSNTEAFF

D gene: .
clone size: once
V gene: TRBV10-3
J gene: TRBJ2-5
CDR3 DNA: TGTGCCATCAGGCCGGGACAAGGGGATGAGACCCAGTACTTC
CDR3 protein: CAIRPGQGDETQYF

D gene: .
clone size: .
V gene: TRBV15
J gene: TRBJ1-2
CDR3 DNA: TGTGCCACCAGCAGAGATCGGGCGGGCTACACCTTC
CDR3 protein: CATSRDRAGYTF

D gene: .
clone size: .
V gene: TRBV4-1
J gene: TRBJ2-3
CDR3 DNA: TGCGCCAGCAGCCAAGGGGGGCGGGCGGCTAGCACAGATACGCAGTATTTT
CDR3 protein: CASSQGGRAASTDTQYF

D gene: .
clone size: .
V gene: TRBV6-4
J gene: TRBJ2-2
CDR3 DNA: TGTGCCAGCAGTGACTCGGGGGCAGGGGTTCCCGGGGAGCTGTTTTTT
CDR3 protein: CASSDSGAGVPGELFF

D gene: .
clone size: .
V gene: TRBV7-9
J gene: TRBJ1-2
CDR3 DNA: TGTGCCAGCAGCCCCGGACGAGCCTATGGCTACACCTTC
CDR3 protein: CASSPGRAYGYTF

D gene: TRBD1
clone size: .
V gene: TRBV2
J gene: TRBJ1-2
CDR3 DNA: TGTGCCAGCATTAGGGACAGGGAGGACTATGGCTACACCTTC
CDR3 protein: CASIRDREDYGYTF

D gene: TRBD2
clone size: .
V gene: TRBV9
J gene: TRBJ2-7
CDR3 DNA: TGTGCCAGCAGCGTAAGTGAAAGCGGGATCTACTACGAGCAGTACTTC
CDR3 protein: CASSVSESGIYYEQYF

D gene: .
clone size: .
V gene: TRBV7-2
J gene: TRBJ1-3
CDR3 DNA: TGTGCCAGCAGCTTAGGCCTCCGGCCCGGTCAAAACACCATATATTTT
CDR3 protein: CASSLGLRPGQNTIYF

D gene: TRBD2
clone size: .
V gene: TRBV2
J gene: TRBJ2-2
CDR3 DNA: TGTGCCAGCACAGGGCAGCGGGGGGATGTCGGGGAGCTGTTTTTT
CDR3 protein: CASTGQRGDVGELFF

D gene: TRBD1
clone size: .
V gene: TRBV7-9
J gene: TRBJ1-3
CDR3 DNA: TGTGCCAGCAGCAGGACAGGGACTGGAAACACCATATATTTT
CDR3 protein: CASSRTGTGNTIYF

D gene: TRBD1
clone size: .
V gene: TRBV6-6
J gene: TRBJ2-5
CDR3 DNA: TGTGCCAGCTTTGACACAGGGGGCCAACAAGAGACCCAGTACTTC
CDR3 protein: CASFDTGGQQETQYF